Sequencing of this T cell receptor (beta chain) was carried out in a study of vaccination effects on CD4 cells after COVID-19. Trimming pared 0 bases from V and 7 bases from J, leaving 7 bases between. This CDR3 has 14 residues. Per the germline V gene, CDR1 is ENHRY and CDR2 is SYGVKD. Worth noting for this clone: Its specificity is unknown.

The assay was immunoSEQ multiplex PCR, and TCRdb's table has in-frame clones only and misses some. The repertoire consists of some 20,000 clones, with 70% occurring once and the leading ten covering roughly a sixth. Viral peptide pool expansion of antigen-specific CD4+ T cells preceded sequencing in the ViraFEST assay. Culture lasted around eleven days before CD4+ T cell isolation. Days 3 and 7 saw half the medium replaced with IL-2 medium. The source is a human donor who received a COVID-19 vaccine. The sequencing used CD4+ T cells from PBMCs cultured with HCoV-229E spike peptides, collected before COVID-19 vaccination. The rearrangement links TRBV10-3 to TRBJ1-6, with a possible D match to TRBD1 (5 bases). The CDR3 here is CAISESTGNSPLHF. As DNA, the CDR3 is TGTGCCATCAGTGAGTCTACAGGAAATTCACCCCTCCACTTT.